The 26 T cell receptor beta chains below were found in one sample sequenced in a study of blood T cell repertoires in COVID-19. Assay: immunoSEQ multiplex PCR; the TCRdb copy retains only in-frame clones and omits some. Among over 300,000 clones listed, around 90% were seen once. Specimen: peripheral blood. The receptors originated from a man aged 18-30 years with active or convalescent COVID-19.

V usage is TRBV24-1 and J usage is TRBJ1-6; no reliable D call. V was clipped by 0 bases and J by 9 bases, with 20 bases between them. Germline loops: CDR1 KGHDR, CDR2 SFDVKD. This CDR3 is 18 amino acids long. This chain's CDR3 is CATSDLHQAQLVGSPLHF. The DNA of the CDR3 is TGTGCCACCAGTGATTTGCACCAAGCACAGTTAGTAGGTTCACCCCTCCACTTT.

The rearrangement joins TRBV9 to TRBJ2-3; D is perhaps TRBD2 (7 bases). CDR1 and CDR2 (germline): SGDLS, YYNGEE. There are 15 residues in the CDR3. V was clipped by 1 base and J by 2 bases, with 11 bases between them. The CDR3 protein is CASSVQGRDTDTQYF. CDR3 bases: TGTGCCAGCAGCGTACAGGGGAGGGACACAGATACGCAGTATTTT.

The V call is TRBV19, the J call TRBJ2-3; D possibly corresponds to TRBD1 (6 bases). With 4 bases removed from V and 0 bases from J, the gap between germline ends came to 11 bases. The CDR3 has 15 residues. CDR1 LNHDA and CDR2 SQIVND come from the germline V gene (reference sequence). The CDR3 is CASSRAGVSTDTQYF. CDR3 DNA: TGTGCCAGTAGTAGAGCAGGGGTTAGCACAGATACGCAGTATTTT.

V gene TRBV5-1 combines with J gene TRBJ2-5, with D possibly TRBD2 on 5 matching bases. CDR1 is SGHRS and CDR2 is YFSETQ in the germline V gene. V was trimmed by 0 bases and J by 5 bases, leaving 17 bases between them. The CDR3 covers 16 residues. For the CDR3, the DNA is TGCGCCAGCAGCTTGGGCTCTAGCCGGGCTGGGGAGACCCAGTACTTC. Amino acid sequence: CASSLGSSRAGETQYF.

Points on this clone: An end of the junction differs from the germline gene, which may be a read error. V gene TRBV27 combines with J gene TRBJ2-6; D is perhaps TRBD1 (5 bases). The length of the CDR3 is 15 residues. CDR1 and CDR2 from the germline V gene are MNHEY and SMNVEV (reference sequence). CDR3: CASGELSSGANVLTF. The CDR3 DNA follows: TGTGCCAGCGGGGAATTAAGCTCTGGGGCCAACGTGCTGACTTTC.

The CDR3 coding sequence is TGTGCCACCCTCCCCCTCGGGACAAATCTCTATGGCTACACCTTC. It encodes CATLPLGTNLYGYTF. The V and J genes are TRBV6-5 and TRBJ1-2, with D possibly being TRBD1 (6 bases). The V end lost 10 bases, the J end lost 4 bases, and 22 bases lay between the germline ends. This CDR3 has 15 amino acids. CDR1 and CDR2 (germline): MNHEY, SVGAGI.

V gene TRBV7-8 combines with J gene TRBJ2-7; 8 bases are a match to TRBD2. The CDR3 extends over 15 amino acids. J gave up 0 bases and V 4 bases, and 5 bases lay outside the gene matches. From germline, CDR1 is SGHVS and CDR2 FQNEAQ. The CDR3 DNA reads TGTGCCAGCAGCTCGCGGGCGGGAGGCTCCTACGAGCAGTACTTC. It encodes CASSSRAGGSYEQYF.

The V call is TRBV18, the J call TRBJ1-2; TRBD1 agrees at 7 bases. This CDR3 has 15 residues. Per the germline V gene, CDR1 is KGHSH and CDR2 is LQKENI. Trimming removed 3 bases from V and 5 bases from J; junction bases left unmatched: 9. Here the CDR3 DNA reads TGTGCCAGCTCACCGGCGGGACAGTCGACTTATGGCTACACCTTC. It encodes CASSPAGQSTYGYTF.

This chain connects TRBV27 to TRBJ2-2; 8 positions agree with TRBD2. CDR1 MNHEY and CDR2 SMNVEV come from the germline V gene (reference sequence). The CDR3 extends over 16 amino acids. V lost 3 bases to trimming and J lost 5 bases; unmatched junction nucleotides: 8. CDR3 in DNA: TGTGCCAGCAGTTTTCCGGCGGGAGGAAGAACCGGGGAGCTGTTTTTT. Protein sequence: CASSFPAGGRTGELFF.

For this clone: Other DNA sequences within the sample encode an identical CDR3. The J gene is TRBJ1-5, the V gene TRBV6-5, with 7 bases aligning to TRBD1. The J segment lost 5 bases and the V segment lost 6 bases, leaving 4 bases of the junction unmatched. There are 13 residues in the CDR3. The germline gives CDR1 MNHEY, CDR2 SVGAGI. For the CDR3, the DNA is TGTGCCAGCAGCCCCAGGGGGGATCAGCCCCAGCATTTT. It translates to CASSPRGDQPQHF.

This chain links TRBV28 with TRBJ1-5; maybe TRBD1 (6 bases). This CDR3 is built from 16 residues. V was shortened by 4 bases and J by 0 bases, with 13 bases between the two germline ends. Per germline, CDR1 MDHEN and CDR2 SYDVKM. DNA of the CDR3: TGTGCCAGCAGTTCCAGTCGACAGGTTAGCAATCAGCCCCAGCATTTT. This encodes CASSSSRQVSNQPQHF.

The V and J genes are TRBV7-6 and TRBJ1-2; 7 bases fit TRBD1. The germline V gene encodes CDR1 SGHVS and CDR2 FNYEAQ. V dropped 2 bases and J dropped 3; count of bases not matched to a gene: 0. This CDR3 has 13 amino acids. This CDR3 is CASSLTGDYGYTF. The CDR3 DNA sequence: TGTGCCAGCAGCTTAACAGGGGACTATGGCTACACCTTC.

The chain has TRBV19 and TRBJ1-1; the D gene is possibly TRBD1 (5 bases). The CDR3 is made up of 13 amino acids. The V gene's germline CDR1 is LNHDA and CDR2 SQIVND (reference sequence). V lost 10 bases, J lost 0 bases, and 12 bases lay in between. The CDR3 nucleotides read TGTGCCACCTCCTCGGGGGTGAACACTGAAGCTTTCTTT. It is translated as CATSSGVNTEAFF.

The chain couples TRBV2 to TRBJ2-7; 11 bases agree with TRBD2. After removal of 2 bases from V and 0 bases from J, the junction contained 6 bases not matched to a gene. CDR1 and CDR2 from the germline V gene are SNHLY and FYNNEI. This CDR3 is built from 17 residues. In DNA form, the CDR3 reads TGTGCCAGCAGTGAACCGGGACTAGCGGAGAGCTCCTACGAGCAGTACTTC. Translation: CASSEPGLAESSYEQYF.

CDR3 sequence (DNA): TGTGCCAGCAGCGTAGTACGTGGGGACAGGGGCCTTGGCTACACCTTC. Its translation is CASSVVRGDRGLGYTF. The rearrangement joins TRBV9 to TRBJ1-2, with 10 bases aligning to TRBD1. Per the germline V gene, CDR1 is SGDLS and CDR2 is YYNGEE. After removal of 0 bases from V and 7 bases from J, the junction contained 9 bases not matched to a gene. CDR3 length equals 16 residues.

The chain joins TRBV18 to TRBJ2-3, with TRBD2 identical over 7 bases. V lost 2 bases, J lost 5 bases, and 10 bases stayed unmatched. There are 16 residues in the CDR3. CDR1 and CDR2 from the germline V gene are KGHSH and LQKENI. The chain's CDR3 is CASSPELASLGDTQYF. Here the CDR3 DNA reads TGTGCCAGCTCACCAGAACTAGCGTCCCTAGGAGATACGCAGTATTTT.

This clone was seen a few times. The chain employs TRBV27 and TRBJ2-1; D uncertain. The germline V gene encodes CDR1 MNHEY and CDR2 SMNVEV (reference sequence). V shed 7 bases and J shed 4 bases, with 8 bases lying between them. The CDR3 has 12 amino acids. DNA of the CDR3: TGTGCCAGCAATTCGCGGTACAATGAGCAGTTCTTC. Encoded protein: CASNSRYNEQFF.

The CDR3 protein is CASRRGGGTTDTQYF. CDR3 in DNA: TGTGCCAGCAGAAGAGGCGGGGGGACCACAGATACGCAGTATTTT. The chain has TRBV9 and TRBJ2-3; TRBD2 matches 8 bases. J was trimmed by 2 bases and V by 5 bases; bases with no gene match: 7. Looked up from germline, CDR1 is SGDLS and CDR2 is YYNGEE. The CDR3 totals 15 residues.

The V call is TRBV15, the J call TRBJ1-1; maybe TRBD1 (5 bases). Trimming left V 4 bases short and J 6 bases short, with 12 bases between. The germline CDR1 and CDR2 sequences are LNHNV and YYDKDF (reference sequence). This CDR3 contains 13 residues. The CDR3 bases are TGTGCCACCAGCATTGTCCAGGGCGCTGAAGCTTTCTTT. As protein: CATSIVQGAEAFF.

The rearrangement uses TRBV9 and TRBJ2-3; TRBD2 agrees at 8 bases. CDR1 and CDR2 (germline): SGDLS, YYNGEE. V shed 6 bases, J shed 0 bases, and the junction held 0 bases outside the gene matches. CDR3 length equals 13 residues. The CDR3 region has the DNA TGTGCCAGCACTAGCGGGAGCACAGATACGCAGTATTTT. This gives the protein CASTSGSTDTQYF.

The gene calls are TRBV28 and TRBJ1-1; tentatively, D is TRBD1 (5 bases). CDR1 is MDHEN, CDR2 SYDVKM, per germline. V was clipped by 5 bases and J by 3 bases, with 13 bases between them. This CDR3 comprises 14 residues. The CDR3 region is CASSGGSVYTEAFF. CDR3 DNA sequence: TGTGCCAGCAGTGGGGGGTCGGTCTACACTGAAGCTTTCTTT.

V gene TRBV4-1 combines with J gene TRBJ2-7; D possibly corresponds to TRBD1 (5 bases). CDR1 MGHRA and CDR2 YSYEKL come from the germline V gene. V lost 3 bases and J 6 bases, leaving 21 bases between the germline ends. The CDR3 runs to 16 residues. The CDR3: CASSQPRQGTWVEQYF. Here the CDR3 DNA reads TGCGCCAGCAGCCAGCCCCGGCAGGGCACATGGGTCGAGCAGTACTTC.

This chain joins TRBV3-1 (or the pseudogene TRBV3-2) and TRBJ1-2; tentatively, D is TRBD1 (6 bases). The V and J ends lost 4 bases and 2 bases respectively, with 14 bases between them. This CDR3 is 15 amino acids long. The germline V gene encodes CDR1 LGHDT and CDR2 YNNKEL (reference sequence). The CDR3 nucleotides read TGTGCCAGCAGCCCACGAGGGGGAGGGAACTATGGCTACACCTTC. Its protein is CASSPRGGGNYGYTF.

The chain joins TRBV11-3 to TRBJ2-5, with 7 bases matching TRBD2. The V and J ends lost 5 bases and 4 bases, in that order; junction bases with no gene match: 10. Looked up from germline, CDR1 is SGHNT and CDR2 is YENEEA. The CDR3 runs to 15 residues. The CDR3 spells CASSARAGEGETQYF. In DNA form, the CDR3 reads TGTGCCAGCAGCGCGCGGGCGGGAGAGGGAGAGACCCAGTACTTC.

V usage is TRBV11-2 and J usage is TRBJ2-7; the D gene is possibly TRBD1 (6 bases). The V gene lost 0 bases and the J gene lost 4 bases, with 16 bases spanning the gap. CDR1 is SGHAT, CDR2 FQNNGV, per germline. The CDR3 runs 16 residues. CDR3 region: CASSLDSARGIYEQYF. CDR3 bases: TGTGCCAGCAGCTTAGATTCCGCCAGGGGAATTTACGAGCAGTACTTC.

This rearrangement joins TRBV18 to TRBJ2-3, with D perhaps TRBD1 (6 bases). The CDR3 consists of 15 residues. Germline CDR1 reads KGHSH; CDR2 reads LQKENI. V was pared by 0 bases and J by 8 bases, with 15 bases between. This CDR3 is CASSPPQGLWATQYF. CDR3 bases: TGTGCCAGCTCACCACCGCAGGGGCTGTGGGCTACGCAGTATTTT.